These 14 T cell receptor beta chains were sequenced from one sample in a study of T cells in Graves' hyperthyroidism and ophthalmopathy. Researchers amplified the TCR beta CDR3 regions from RNA transcripts. HTBI primers were the set used in a first-round RT-PCR of the TCR CDR3. TCRdb ran MiXCR on the multiplex PCR reads and lists one entry per CDR3 protein. The sample contains about half a million distinct CDR3 sequences, 15% to 20% of which appear only once. The material sequenced was blood. The receptors here all came from a middle-aged man with Graves' ophthalmopathy.

DNA for the CDR3: TGTGCCAGTAGTATAGGGATCGACGGCTCCTACGAGCAGTACTTC. It specifies CASSIGIDGSYEQYF. The chain recombines TRBV19 with TRBJ2-7; no firm D call. Germline V gene lookup returns CDR1 LNHDA and CDR2 SQIVND (reference sequence). This CDR3 is 15 amino acids long. The V and J ends lost 1 base and 0 bases respectively, with 10 bases between them.

The table lists this clonotype with many counts. The chain uses TRBV7-2 and TRBJ2-5; 7 nucleotides align to TRBD2. Germline V gene sequence: CDR1 SGHTA, CDR2 FQGNSA. This CDR3 region has 15 residues. With V trimmed by 0 bases and J by 4 bases, 5 bases remained unmatched. As DNA, the CDR3 is TGTGCCAGCAGCTTAGCGGGAGGGCTAGGAGAGACCCAGTACTTC. It yields the protein CASSLAGGLGETQYF.

This clonotype was recorded a few times. V usage is TRBV2 and J usage is TRBJ1-1, with 7 bases fitting TRBD1. V lost 5 bases and J lost 1; bases outside the gene matches: 4. Germline CDR1 is SNHLY and CDR2 is FYNNEI. The CDR3 runs to 14 residues. CDR3 bases: TGTGCCAGCAGTCAACAGGGGCCGAACACTGAAGCTTTCTTT. This gives the protein CASSQQGPNTEAFF.

This clonotype turned up a few times. The chain employs TRBV7-9 and TRBJ1-2; 8 positions match TRBD1. Trimming at V came to 0 bases and at J to 9 bases, leaving 6 bases not matched to a gene. The CDR3 length is 14 residues. Germline V CDR1 and CDR2: SEHNR, FQNEAQ (reference sequence). The CDR3: CASSLAGTGGSYTF. The DNA for the CDR3 is TGTGCCAGCAGCTTAGCGGGGACAGGCGGTAGCTACACCTTC.

This clonotype was observed at least ten times. The chain is built from TRBV20-1 and TRBJ1-5; the D gene is possibly TRBD1 (5 bases). The CDR3 covers 13 residues. V was cut by 0 bases and J by 6 bases, with 9 bases left in between. Germline CDR1 is DFQATT and CDR2 is SNEGSKA (reference sequence). The CDR3 region has the DNA TGCAGTGCTAGAGATAGGGGTACTCAGCCCCAGCATTTT. This translates into CSARDRGTQPQHF.

In this sample, this clonotype turned up a few times. This chain uses TRBV11-3 with TRBJ2-4; TRBD2 might be the D (6 bases). V lost 1 base to trimming and J lost 5 bases, with 12 bases between them. CDR3 length: 15 residues. The germline CDR1 and CDR2 sequences are SGHNT and YENEEA. CDR3 bases: TGTGCCAGCAGCTTAGGATCGGCGGGGCAAAACATTCAGTACTTC. Its translation is CASSLGSAGQNIQYF.

This clonotype was picked up a small number of times. The chain has TRBV7-9 and TRBJ1-2; D not certain. The ends were cut back, 2 bases at V and 0 bases at J, with 4 bases in the middle. Germline lookup yields CDR1 SEHNR and CDR2 FQNEAQ (reference sequence). The CDR3 covers 13 residues. Written as DNA, the CDR3 is TGTGCCAGCAGCTTAATAGCTAACTATGGCTACACCTTC. Translation gives CASSLIANYGYTF.

This clonotype appeared a few times. The chain joins TRBV28 to TRBJ2-2; 8 bases fit TRBD2. CDR1 is MDHEN, CDR2 SYDVKM, per germline. V was clipped by 3 bases and J by 6 bases; unmatched bases: 15. The CDR3 spans 18 residues. The CDR3 loop reads CASSLYKAGDFWAGELFF. The CDR3 nucleotides are TGTGCCAGCAGTTTGTATAAAGCGGGAGATTTCTGGGCCGGGGAGCTGTTTTTT.

This clonotype was detected only a few times. The V call is TRBV2, the J call TRBJ2-1; D gene ambiguous. V lost 4 bases to trimming and J lost 5 bases, with 21 bases between them. Germline values: CDR1 SNHLY, CDR2 FYNNEI. The length of the CDR3 is 17 residues. This chain's CDR3 is CASSAYAGSLVDNEQFF. CDR3 coding DNA: TGTGCCAGCAGTGCTTATGCCGGGTCTCTTGTGGACAATGAGCAGTTCTTC.

This clonotype was counted between two and nine times. The CDR3, as DNA: TGTGCCAGCAGCCAAGACAGGGCGGTCGGGGAGCTGTTTTTT. Residues: CASSQDRAVGELFF. The chain employs TRBV3-1 and TRBJ2-2; D might be TRBD1 (5 bases). The V end lost 0 bases, the J end lost 7 bases, and 9 bases lay between the germline ends. The CDR3 is 14 amino acids. CDR1 and CDR2 (germline): LGHDT, YNNKEL (reference sequence).

This clonotype was counted a few times. The chain uses TRBV27 and TRBJ1-2; 9 positions match TRBD1. Per the germline V gene, CDR1 is MNHEY and CDR2 is SMNVEV (reference sequence). The CDR3 runs 15 residues. V lost 5 bases and J lost 3; bases outside the gene matches: 7. The CDR3 DNA is TGTGCCAGCAGTCCCCCCACAGGGGGCTACTATGGCTACACCTTC. It codes for CASSPPTGGYYGYTF.

There are many counts of this clonotype. The gene calls are TRBV27 and TRBJ2-7; D is ambiguous. V was pared by 0 bases and J by 1 base, with 10 bases between. The germline CDR1 and CDR2 sequences are MNHEY and SMNVEV (reference sequence). The CDR3 has 15 amino acids. DNA for the CDR3: TGTGCCAGCAGTTTATCGTCCGGCGGATCCTACGAGCAGTACTTC. Translation gives CASSLSSGGSYEQYF.

The sample holds one count of this clonotype. The chain employs TRBV11-2 and TRBJ2-1; the match to TRBD2 covers 9 bases. This CDR3 spans 19 amino acids. Trimming removed 3 bases from V and 8 bases from J; junction bases left unmatched: 20. The germline gives CDR1 SGHAT, CDR2 FQNNGV. Written as DNA, the CDR3 is TGTGCCAGCAGCTTGGGAGGGGGCGGGAGTAGCGGGAGAGGGCATGAGCAGTTCTTC. It specifies CASSLGGGGSSGRGHEQFF. The full variable domain, with the rest looked up from reference TRBV11-2 and TRBJ2-1, is EAGVAQSPRYKIIEKRQSVAFWCNPISGHATLYWYQQILGQGPKLLIQFQNNGVVDDSQLPKDRFSAERLKGVDSTLKIQPAKLEDSAVYLCASSLGGGGSSGRGHEQFFGPGTRLTVL.

This clonotype was detected ten times or more. The chain couples TRBV3-1 to TRBJ2-1; TRBD1 aligns across 9 bases. Germline V gene sequence: CDR1 LGHDT, CDR2 YNNKEL (reference sequence). There are 17 residues in the CDR3. After removal of 1 base from V and 1 base from J, the junction contained 5 bases not matched to a gene. CDR3 amino acids: CASSQGQGERSYNEQFF. In nucleotides, the CDR3 is TGTGCCAGCAGCCAAGGACAGGGGGAAAGGTCCTACAATGAGCAGTTCTTC.